In this sample, the clone carrying this TCR beta chain turned up a few times. Its target is unknown. The germline V gene encodes CDR1 GTSNPN and CDR2 SVGIG (reference sequence). This CDR3 contains 15 residues. Trimming cost V 0 bases and J 1 base, with 11 bases left between them. After isolation, RNA underwent reverse transcription to generate cDNA as the sequencing template. Profiling relied on immunoSEQ multiplex PCR, and the TCRdb table lists in-frame clones only, not all of them. Among approximately 210,000 clones listed, roughly 40% were seen once. These data come from a study of CD8+ T cells in alopecia areata. About the study: Those patients who were treated received oral tofacitinib, which was given at 5 to 10 mg twice daily for moderate-to-severe alopecia areata. Study-wide results and caveats: On tofacitinib, scalp clonality and expanded CD8+ clones among top 100 fell significantly. Persistence during tofacitinib was seen for many expanded lesional clones in scalp and blood. Mice gave a clearer picture of TCR sharing than patients did, possibly for HLA-related reasons.

Treatment: oral pan-JAK inhibitor, 5-10 mg twice daily. The clonotype comes from a human donor with alopecia areata. The material sequenced was CD4+ T cells sorted from blood, taken at approximately week 36, from a patient treated with tofacitinib. V usage is TRBV30 and J usage is TRBJ2-3; D may match TRBD1 or TRBD2 (5 bases each). This chain's CDR3 is CAWSVGTLGTDTQYF. CDR3 nucleotide sequence: TGTGCCTGGAGTGTTGGGACCCTAGGCACAGATACGCAGTATTTT. The variable domain in full, with the rest retrieved from reference TRBV30 and TRBJ2-3, is SQTIHQWPATLVQPVGSPLSLECTVEGTSNPNLYWYRQAAGRGLQLLFYSVGIGQISSEVPQNLSASRPQDRQFILSSKKLLLSDSGFYLCAWSVGTLGTDTQYFGPGTRLTVL.